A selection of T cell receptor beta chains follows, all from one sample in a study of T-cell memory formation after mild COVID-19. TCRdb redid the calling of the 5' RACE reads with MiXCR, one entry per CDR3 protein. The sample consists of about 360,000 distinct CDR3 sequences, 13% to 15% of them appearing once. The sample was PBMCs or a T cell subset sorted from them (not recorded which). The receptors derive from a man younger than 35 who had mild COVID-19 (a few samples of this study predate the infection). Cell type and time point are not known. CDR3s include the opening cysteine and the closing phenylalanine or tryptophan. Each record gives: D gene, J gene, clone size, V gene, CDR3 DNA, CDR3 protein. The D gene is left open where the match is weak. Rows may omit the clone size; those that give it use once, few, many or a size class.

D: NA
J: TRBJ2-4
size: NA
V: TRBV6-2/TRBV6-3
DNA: TGTGCCAGCAGTTCCCAACTGTTTGGTGCGGGCATTCAGTACTTC
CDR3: CASSSQLFGAGIQYF

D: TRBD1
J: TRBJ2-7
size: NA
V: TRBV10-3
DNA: TGTGCCATCAGTGGGGGGCGGGACAGGGCGTCCGAGCAGTACTTC
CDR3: CAISGGRDRASEQYF

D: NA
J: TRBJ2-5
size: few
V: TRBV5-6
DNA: TGTGCCAGCAGCTTTCGCGGGGCTATCCAAGAGACCCAGTACTTC
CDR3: CASSFRGAIQETQYF

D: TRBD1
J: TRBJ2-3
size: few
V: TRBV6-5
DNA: TGTGCCAGCAGTTACTGGGCAGGGGGCGCAGATACGCAGTATTTT
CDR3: CASSYWAGGADTQYF

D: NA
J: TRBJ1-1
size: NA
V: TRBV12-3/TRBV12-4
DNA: TGTGCCAGCAGTCCCCCCCAGAACACTGAAGCTTTCTTT
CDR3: CASSPPQNTEAFF

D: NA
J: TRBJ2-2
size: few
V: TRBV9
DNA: TGTGCCAGCAGCTCCTTATTCGGCACCGGGGAGCTGTTTTTT
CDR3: CASSSLFGTGELFF

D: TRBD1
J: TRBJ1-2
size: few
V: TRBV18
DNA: TGTGCCAGCTCACCAGGGACAGAGATGGGCTACACCTTC
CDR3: CASSPGTEMGYTF

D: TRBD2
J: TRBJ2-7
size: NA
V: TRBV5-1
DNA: TGCGCCAGCAGCTGGAGGACTAGCGGGGGGCCCGCCCCCTACGAGCAGTACTTC
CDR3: CASSWRTSGGPAPYEQYF

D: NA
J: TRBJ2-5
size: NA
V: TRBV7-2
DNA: TGTGCCAGCAGCCTATGGGGGGAGACCCAGTACTTC
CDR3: CASSLWGETQYF

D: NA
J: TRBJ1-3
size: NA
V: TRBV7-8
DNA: TGTGCCAGCAGCTCCTACCGGTTTGAGGGCACGCGGGGAAACACCATATATTTT
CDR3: CASSSYRFEGTRGNTIYF

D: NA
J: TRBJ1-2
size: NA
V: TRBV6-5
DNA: TGTGCCAGCAGTTCCCCCCAGGGGTATGGCTACACCTTC
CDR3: CASSSPQGYGYTF

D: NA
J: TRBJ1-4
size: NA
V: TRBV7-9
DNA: TGTGCCAGCAGCTTCCAAGGGGGAGGCGAAAAACTGTTTTTT
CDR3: CASSFQGGGEKLFF

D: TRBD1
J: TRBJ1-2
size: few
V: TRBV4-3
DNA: TGCGCCAGCAGCCAAGGGGACAGCAACTTCCCCAACTATGGCTACACCTTC
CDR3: CASSQGDSNFPNYGYTF

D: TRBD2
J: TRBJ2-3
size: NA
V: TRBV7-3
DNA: TGTGCCAGCAGTATGGGACTAGCGGGGAATACGCAGTATTTT
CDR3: CASSMGLAGNTQYF

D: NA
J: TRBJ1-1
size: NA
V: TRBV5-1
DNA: TGCGCCAGCCGAGGCGGGGCGAACACTGAAGCTTTCTTT
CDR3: CASRGGANTEAFF

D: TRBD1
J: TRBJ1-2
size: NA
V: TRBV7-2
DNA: TGTGCCAGCAGCCTAACCTCTCCCCCCGGGACAGGCGGCGGCTACACCTTC
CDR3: CASSLTSPPGTGGGYTF

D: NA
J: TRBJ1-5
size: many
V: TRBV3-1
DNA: TGTGCCAGCAGCCAAGGGCGCGGCCCGGCGCAGGAGCCCCAGCATTTT
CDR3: CASSQGRGPAQEPQHF

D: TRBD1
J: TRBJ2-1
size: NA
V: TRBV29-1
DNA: TGCAGCGTTGCATGGACAGGGGGGGGCGATGAGCAGTTCTTC
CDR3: CSVAWTGGGDEQFF

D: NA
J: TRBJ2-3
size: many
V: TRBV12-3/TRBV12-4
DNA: TGTGCCAGCAGTCTAAATACCGGCACAGATACGCAGTATTTT
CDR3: CASSLNTGTDTQYF

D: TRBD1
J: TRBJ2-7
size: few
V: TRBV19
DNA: TGTGCCAGTAGTATCATTGGGACAGGGACCCACGAGCAGTACTTC
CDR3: CASSIIGTGTHEQYF

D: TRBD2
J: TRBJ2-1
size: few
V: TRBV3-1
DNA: TGTGCCAGCAGCTTCAGGGAGGGGTTGGATGAGCAGTTCTTC
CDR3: CASSFREGLDEQFF

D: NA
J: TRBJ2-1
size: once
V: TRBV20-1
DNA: TGCAGTGCCCGTGCCGGGGGATCGGTTGAGCAGTTCTTC
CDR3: CSARAGGSVEQFF

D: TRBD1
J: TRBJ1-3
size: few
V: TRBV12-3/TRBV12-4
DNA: TGTGCCAGCAGCCTTGGGACAGTTGGTAACACCATATATTTT
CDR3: CASSLGTVGNTIYF

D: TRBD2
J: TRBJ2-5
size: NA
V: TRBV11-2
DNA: TGTGCCAGCAGCCCCCGGGGAGCGGGGGAAGAGACCCAGTACTTC
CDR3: CASSPRGAGEETQYF

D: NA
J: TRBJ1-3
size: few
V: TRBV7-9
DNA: TGTGCCGCGGGAGTGGACAGCAGCTCTGGAAACACCATATATTTT
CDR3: CAAGVDSSSGNTIYF

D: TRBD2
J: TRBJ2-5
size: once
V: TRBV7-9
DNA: TGTGCCAGCAGCCTCGGACTAGCGGGGGGGCCGAGTAGAGAGACCCAGTACTTC
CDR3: CASSLGLAGGPSRETQYF

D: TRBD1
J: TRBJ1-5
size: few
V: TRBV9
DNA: TGTGCCAGCAGCCGACAGGGACAGGGCAATCAGCCCCAGCATTTT
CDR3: CASSRQGQGNQPQHF